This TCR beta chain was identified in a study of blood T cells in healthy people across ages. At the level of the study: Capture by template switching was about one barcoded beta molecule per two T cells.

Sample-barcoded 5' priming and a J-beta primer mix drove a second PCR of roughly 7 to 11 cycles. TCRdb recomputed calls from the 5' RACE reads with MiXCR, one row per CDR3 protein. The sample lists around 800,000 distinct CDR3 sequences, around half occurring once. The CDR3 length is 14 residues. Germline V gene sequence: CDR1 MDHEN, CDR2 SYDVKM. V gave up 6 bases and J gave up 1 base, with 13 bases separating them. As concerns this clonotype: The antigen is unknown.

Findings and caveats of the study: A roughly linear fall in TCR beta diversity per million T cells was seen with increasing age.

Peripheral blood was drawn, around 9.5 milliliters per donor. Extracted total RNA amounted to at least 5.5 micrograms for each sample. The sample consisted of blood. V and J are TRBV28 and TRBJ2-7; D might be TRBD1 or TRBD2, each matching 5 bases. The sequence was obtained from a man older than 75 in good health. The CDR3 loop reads CASSPGDLSYEQYF. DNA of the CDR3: TGTGCCAGCAGCCCCGGGGACCTATCCTACGAGCAGTACTTC. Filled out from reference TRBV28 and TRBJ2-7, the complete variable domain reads DVKVTQSSRYLVKRTGEKVFLECVQDMDHENMFWYRQDPGLGLRLIYFSYDVKMKEKGDIPEGYSVSREKKERFSLILESASTNQTSMYLCASSPGDLSYEQYFGPGTRLTVT.